This T cell receptor (beta chain) was identified during a study of tumor-infiltrating lymphocytes in primary liver carcinoma. Study-wide context: The patient group consisted of men and women aged 30 to 69 years. Study observations and caveats: Tumor tissue displayed a significantly greater top-250-clone fraction than blood (p = 0.039). No more than about 8-24% of top clones could be seen in all five tumor regions.

Starting material for RNA and DNA co-extraction consisted of about 17-34 mg of unsorted bulk tissue. Surgical resection was used to treat these primary liver carcinoma patients. Constant-region priming of about 500 ng total RNA yielded TCR beta cDNA. The TCR beta library was amplified through three nested multiplex PCR rounds in a modified ARM-PCR procedure. The first two PCR rounds, around 11 cycles each, used TRBV1-TRBV30 forward primers and a C-beta reverse primer. Using its own MiXCR run on the multiplex PCR reads, TCRdb lists one record per CDR3 protein. The sample contains roughly 200,000 distinct CDR3 sequences, about 82% of which appear only once. This CDR3 has 13 residues. In germline, CDR1 is SGHAT, CDR2 FQDESV (reference sequence). A remark on this clonotype: Its antigen remains unknown. At one boundary the junction diverges from the germline segment, which might be a read error.

Sample: tumor tissue from primary liver carcinoma. The genes are TRBV11-1 and TRBJ1-6; tentative D call: TRBD1 (5 bases). The TCR was taken from a man in his forties or fifties with primary liver carcinoma and hepatitis B virus infection. CDR3 loop: CAKSRTLVSPFHF. The CDR3 nucleotides read TGTGCCAAGAGCCGGACACTGGTTTCACCCTTCCACTTT.